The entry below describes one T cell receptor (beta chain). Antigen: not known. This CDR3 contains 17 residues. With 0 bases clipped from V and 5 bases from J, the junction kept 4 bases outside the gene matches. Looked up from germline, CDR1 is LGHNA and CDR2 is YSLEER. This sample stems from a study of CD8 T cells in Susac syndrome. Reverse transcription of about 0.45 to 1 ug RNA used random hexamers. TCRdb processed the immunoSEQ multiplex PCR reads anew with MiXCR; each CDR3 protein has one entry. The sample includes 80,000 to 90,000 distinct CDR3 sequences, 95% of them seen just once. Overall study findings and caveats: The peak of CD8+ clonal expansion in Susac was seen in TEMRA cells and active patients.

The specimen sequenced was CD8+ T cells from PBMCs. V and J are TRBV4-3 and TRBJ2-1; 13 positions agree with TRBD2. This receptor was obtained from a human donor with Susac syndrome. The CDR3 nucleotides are TGCGCCAGCAGCCAAGATAGGACTAGCGGGAGAAACAATGAGCAGTTCTTC. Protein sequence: CASSQDRTSGRNNEQFF.